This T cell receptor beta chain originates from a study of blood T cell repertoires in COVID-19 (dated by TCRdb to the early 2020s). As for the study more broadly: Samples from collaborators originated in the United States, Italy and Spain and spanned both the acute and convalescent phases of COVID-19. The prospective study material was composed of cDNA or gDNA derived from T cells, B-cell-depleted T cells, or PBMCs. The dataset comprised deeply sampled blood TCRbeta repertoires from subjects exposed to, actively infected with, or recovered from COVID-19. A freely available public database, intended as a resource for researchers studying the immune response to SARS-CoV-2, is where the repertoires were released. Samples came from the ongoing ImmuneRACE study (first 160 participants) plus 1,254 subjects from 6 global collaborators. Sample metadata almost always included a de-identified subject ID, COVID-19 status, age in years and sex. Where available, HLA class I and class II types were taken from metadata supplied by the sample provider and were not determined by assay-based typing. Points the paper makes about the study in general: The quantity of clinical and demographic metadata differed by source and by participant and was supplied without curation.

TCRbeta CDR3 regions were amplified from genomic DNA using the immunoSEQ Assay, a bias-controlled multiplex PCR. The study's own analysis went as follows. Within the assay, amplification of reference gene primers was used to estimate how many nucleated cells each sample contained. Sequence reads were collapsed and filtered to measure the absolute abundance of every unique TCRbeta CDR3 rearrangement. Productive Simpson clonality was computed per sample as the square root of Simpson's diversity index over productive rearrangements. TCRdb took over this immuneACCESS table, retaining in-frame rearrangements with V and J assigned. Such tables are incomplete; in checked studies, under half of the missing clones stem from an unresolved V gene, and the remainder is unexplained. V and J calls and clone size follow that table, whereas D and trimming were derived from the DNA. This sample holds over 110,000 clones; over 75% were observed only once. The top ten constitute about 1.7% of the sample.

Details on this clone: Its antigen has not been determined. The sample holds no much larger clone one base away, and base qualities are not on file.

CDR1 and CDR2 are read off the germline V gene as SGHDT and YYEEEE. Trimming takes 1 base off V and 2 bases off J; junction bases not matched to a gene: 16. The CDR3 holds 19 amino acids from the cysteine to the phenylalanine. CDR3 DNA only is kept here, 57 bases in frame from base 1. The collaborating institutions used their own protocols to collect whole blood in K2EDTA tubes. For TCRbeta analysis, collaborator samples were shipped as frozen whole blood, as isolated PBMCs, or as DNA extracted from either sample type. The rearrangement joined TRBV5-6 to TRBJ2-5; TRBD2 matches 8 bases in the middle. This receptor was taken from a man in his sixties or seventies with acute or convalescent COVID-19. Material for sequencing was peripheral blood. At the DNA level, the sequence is TGTGCCAGCAGCTTGTTTCTCCAACGGGTAGCGGGGAATCAAGAGACCCAGTACTTC. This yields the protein CASSLFLQRVAGNQETQYF. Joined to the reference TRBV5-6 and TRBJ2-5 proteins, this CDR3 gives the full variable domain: DAGVTQSPTHLIKTRGQQVTLRCSPKSGHDTVSWYQQALGQGPQFIFQYYEEEERQRGNFPDRFSGHQFPNYSSELNVNALLLGDSALYLCASSLFLQRVAGNQETQYFGPGTRLLVL.